What follows describes a single TCR beta chain. Its specificity is unknown. These data belong to a study of T-cell memory formation after mild COVID-19. Study details: Largely donor-specific sequence clusters came from a couple of donors.

Study-wide results and caveats: Researchers report contracting CD4+ clones mostly in CM and EM, with CD8+ clones in EMRA.

Between the trimmed V and J ends, which lost 5 bases and 5 bases, there was a span of 10 bases. The CDR3 sequence is 12 residues long. Germline V gene data show CDR1 as SGHRS and CDR2 as YFSETQ. Sample barcodes and UMIs were carried by the TCR alpha and TCR beta cDNA libraries that 5'RACE generated with constant-segment primers. TCRdb processed the 5' RACE reads anew with MiXCR; each CDR3 protein has one entry. The sample lists roughly 180,000 distinct CDR3 sequences, approximately 10% occurring once. This sequence was found in a man aged 18 to 35 who had mild COVID-19 (a few samples of this study predate the infection). Cell type and time point are not known. The rearrangement links TRBV5-1 to TRBJ2-5, with D unresolved. Input material: PBMCs or a T cell subset sorted from them (not recorded which). The chain's CDR3 is CASRRTVETQYF. CDR3 nucleotide sequence: TGCGCCAGCAGAAGGACGGTGGAGACCCAGTACTTC.